What follows are 12 T cell receptor beta chains derived from one specimen sequenced in a study of T cell responses to AZD1222 COVID-19 vaccine. Profiled with immunoSEQ multiplex PCR; TCRdb holds only in-frame clones, not every one. The repertoire has tens of thousands of clones, approximately 90% of them found once; the top ten carry roughly 8.4%. The sequencing here drew on peripheral blood, taken 28 days after the second AZD1222 dose. Receptor source: an adult who received the AZD1222 COVID-19 vaccine.

The chain joins TRBV25-1 to TRBJ1-3; D call uncertain. This CDR3 comprises 14 residues. Germline V gives CDR1 MGHDK, CDR2 SYGVNS. V was pared by 6 bases and J by 0 bases, with 9 bases between. The CDR3 region is CASRSASSGNTIYF. CDR3 sequence (DNA): TGTGCCAGCAGGTCGGCCAGCTCTGGAAACACCATATATTTT.

This sequence joins TRBV21-1 and TRBJ2-6; the table's D call of TRBD2 was not tested on the DNA. TRBV21-1 is a pseudogene segment. The CDR3 length is 19 residues. The CDR3 sequence is CASSTTGGIGSSGANVLTF. DNA for the CDR3: TGTGCCAGCAGCACCACAGGAGGGATCGGGTCCTCTGGGGCCAACGTCCTGACTTTC.

The chain carries TRBV7-2 and TRBJ2-7, with D perhaps TRBD1 (6 bases). CDR3 size: 14 residues. V lost 9 bases to trimming and J lost 2 bases, with 17 bases between them. CDR1 and CDR2 from the germline V gene are SGHTA and FQGNSA. The CDR3 region has the DNA TGTGCCAGTTCGGGACAAAATATCGCCTACGAGCAGTACTTC. This sequence encodes CASSGQNIAYEQYF.

The chain employs TRBV28 and TRBJ1-6; D not resolved. The CDR3 contains 18 residues. From germline, CDR1 is MDHEN and CDR2 SYDVKM. The germline V and J ends were trimmed by 6 bases and 0 bases, with 18 bases remaining between them. In DNA form, the CDR3 reads TGTGCCAGCAGGGTAGTAAGACTCCGGGGCTCCTATAATTCACCCCTCCACTTT. Its translation is CASRVVRLRGSYNSPLHF.

This chain joins TRBV9 and TRBJ2-2; D may be TRBD1 (5 bases). The CDR3 has 15 amino acids. The V end was cut by 4 bases, the J end by 7 bases, with 17 bases between. Germline V gene data show CDR1 as SGDLS and CDR2 as YYNGEE. CDR3 loop: CASSSAAQGVGELFF. In DNA, the CDR3 is TGTGCCAGCAGCTCAGCAGCTCAGGGTGTCGGGGAGCTGTTTTTT. Full variable domain (outside the CDR3, taken from reference TRBV9 and TRBJ2-2): DSGVTQTPKHLITATGQRVTLRCSPRSGDLSVYWYQQSLDQGLQFLIQYYNGEERAKGNILERFSAQQFPDLHSELNLSSLELGDSALYFCASSSAAQGVGELFFGEGSRLTVL.

Only one count was recorded for this clone. The chain employs TRBV5-4 and TRBJ2-1, with 12 positions matching TRBD1. Germline CDR1 reads SGHNT; CDR2 reads YYREEE (reference sequence). Losses at the gene ends were 4 bases for V and 6 bases for J; bases not matched to a gene: 5. The CDR3 extends over 15 amino acids. The CDR3 nucleotides read TGTGCCAGCAGCCGGGGACAGGGGGCCGGCAATGAGCAGTTCTTC. Encoded protein: CASSRGQGAGNEQFF.

The chain uses TRBV4-2 and TRBJ2-1, with 9 bases lining up with TRBD2. Germline trimming cut 0 bases from V and 10 bases from J; bases unmatched to any gene: 16. CDR1 is LGHNA, CDR2 YNFKEQ, per germline. This CDR3 spans 18 amino acids. CDR3 loop: CASSQDPFGGRASGEQFF. The CDR3 coding sequence is TGTGCCAGCAGCCAAGACCCTTTCGGCGGGAGGGCCTCCGGGGAGCAGTTCTTC.

A single count supports this clone. V gene TRBV19 combines with J gene TRBJ2-7; D is possibly TRBD1 or TRBD2 (5 bases each). V lost 8 bases, J lost 3 bases, and 20 bases lay in between. The length of the CDR3 is 15 residues. From germline, CDR1 is LNHDA and CDR2 SQIVND (reference sequence). The CDR3 here is CASSYRPSNDYEQYF. The CDR3 nucleotides are TGTGCCAGTTCTTACAGGCCTAGCAATGACTACGAGCAGTACTTC.

The rearrangement links TRBV19 to TRBJ1-5, with no clear D. The V gene lost 5 bases and the J gene lost 7 bases, with 12 bases spanning the gap. The CDR3 sequence is 13 residues long. Germline V gene data show CDR1 as LNHDA and CDR2 as SQIVND (reference sequence). This chain's CDR3 is CASSQLGYQPQHF. The DNA of the CDR3 is TGTGCCAGTAGTCAGTTAGGGTACCAGCCCCAGCATTTT.

This chain links TRBV28 with TRBJ1-1, with no clear D. This CDR3 contains 11 residues. V was shortened by 5 bases and J by 7 bases, with 8 bases between the two germline ends. Germline V gives CDR1 MDHEN, CDR2 SYDVKM. CDR3 bases: TGTGCCAGCAGTGCAAGAGGTGAAGCTTTCTTT. Translating it yields CASSARGEAFF.

The rearrangement joins TRBV5-1 to TRBJ1-1, with D hard to call. V dropped 0 bases and J dropped 7 bases, with 7 bases sitting between them. The germline CDR1 and CDR2 sequences are SGHRS and YFSETQ. This CDR3 has 12 residues. CDR3 nucleotide sequence: TGCGCCAGCAGCTTGGAACGTAGTGAAGCTTTCTTT. It is translated as CASSLERSEAFF.

The chain has TRBV30 and TRBJ1-2; possibly TRBD1 for D (5 bases). CDR3 size: 13 residues. Per the germline V gene, CDR1 is GTSNPN and CDR2 is SVGIG (reference sequence). The V gene lost 8 bases and the J gene lost 0 bases, with 13 bases spanning the gap. DNA for the CDR3: TGTGCCGGCCCAGACAGAACTAACTATGGCTACACCTTC. It is translated as CAGPDRTNYGYTF.